This entry describes one T cell receptor beta chain. Its antigen is not known. The data stem from a study of cytomegalovirus exposure and HLA in healthy donors. Study-level results: Researchers left out some V segments, among them TRBV6-2 and TRBV6-3, as indistinguishable.

J lost 2 bases, V lost 0 bases, and 3 bases had no gene match. This CDR3 spans 16 amino acids. Looked up from germline, CDR1 is SGHVS and CDR2 is FQNEAQ. The PCR made use of 60 Vbeta and 13 Jbeta primers. TCRdb's table, derived via immunoSEQ multiplex PCR, lists solely in-frame clones and lacks some. Seen here are about 170,000 clones, around 80% observed once, and the top ten hold 4.5% to 5.5%. The V call is TRBV7-8, the J call TRBJ2-7; 11 bases match TRBD1. The clonotype comes from a woman aged 45-59 years in good health and CMV-seropositive. Sequenced input: PBMCs. CDR3 DNA sequence: TGTGCCAGCAGCTTAGCGAGGGGACAGGGGGCCTACGAGCAGTACTTC. It specifies CASSLARGQGAYEQYF.